The 20 T cell receptor beta chains given below trace back to one sample, sequenced in a study of CD8+ T cells in alopecia areata. In each case, RNA was isolated and then reverse transcribed into cDNA as the sequencing template. Using immunoSEQ multiplex PCR, the repertoire was profiled, and TCRdb retains in-frame clones only, with some absent. Altogether 100,000 to 150,000 clones are present, around 50% being singletons, with the ten largest covering approximately 10%. Sequenced input: NKG2D-low CD8+ T cells sorted from blood. All receptors come from a human donor with alopecia areata.

DNA for the CDR3: TGCAGCGTTGAGGAGAGGTCAGGGGGCACTTATGGCTACACCTTC. Translating it yields CSVEERSGGTYGYTF. J is TRBJ1-2 and V is TRBV29-1; 8 bases fit TRBD1. CDR1 is SQVTM, CDR2 ANQGSEA, per germline. CDR3 size: 15 residues. Trimming removed 3 bases from V and 5 bases from J; junction bases left unmatched: 11.

V usage is TRBV29-1 and J usage is TRBJ2-1; 7 nucleotides align to TRBD2. V lost 1 base to trimming and J lost 0 bases; unmatched junction nucleotides: 9. The CDR3 is made up of 17 amino acids. Germline V gene lookup returns CDR1 SQVTM and CDR2 ANQGSEA. The CDR3 loop is CSVEGGMGGSSYNEQFF. The CDR3 DNA is TGCAGCGTTGAAGGGGGGATGGGCGGGAGCTCCTACAATGAGCAGTTCTTC.

The chain uses TRBV30 and TRBJ1-1, with D hard to call. The CDR3 covers 13 residues. With 0 bases removed from V and 4 bases from J, the gap between germline ends came to 9 bases. Germline V gene data show CDR1 as GTSNPN and CDR2 as SVGIG (reference sequence). The CDR3 DNA reads TGTGCCTGGAGTGTAAGCGATTTCACTGAAGCTTTCTTT. Its translation: CAWSVSDFTEAFF. Full variable domain (remainder filled in from reference TRBV30 and TRBJ1-1): SQTIHQWPATLVQPVGSPLSLECTVEGTSNPNLYWYRQAAGRGLQLLFYSVGIGQISSEVPQNLSASRPQDRQFILSSKKLLLSDSGFYLCAWSVSDFTEAFFGQGTRLTVV.

The table lists this clone with a few counts. The V call is TRBV29-1, the J call TRBJ2-5; 7 nucleotides align to TRBD2. There are 15 residues in the CDR3. Germline V CDR1 and CDR2: SQVTM, ANQGSEA. Unmatched junction bases numbered 5, after V lost 1 base and J lost 0 bases. Here the CDR3 DNA reads TGCAGCGTTGAAGGGGCGGGGGAGTACCAAGAGACCCAGTACTTC. Its protein product is CSVEGAGEYQETQYF.

This clone was observed a few times. This rearrangement joins TRBV18 to TRBJ1-1; unclear D gene. V was pared by 6 bases and J by 1 base, with 12 bases between. This CDR3 is 14 amino acids long. The germline V gene has CDR1 KGHSH and CDR2 LQKENI. This CDR3 reads CASSFPDRNTEAFF. In DNA form, the CDR3 reads TGTGCCAGCTCGTTTCCGGATCGGAACACTGAAGCTTTCTTT.

This chain links TRBV6-1 with TRBJ1-4; 7 nucleotides match TRBD1. The CDR3 has 15 residues. V shed 7 bases and J 3 bases; nucleotides not matched to a gene: 8. CDR1 MNHNS and CDR2 SASEGT come from the germline V gene. CDR3 sequence reads: CASTIDRVANEKLFF. The DNA of the CDR3 is TGTGCCAGCACCATCGACAGGGTGGCTAATGAAAAACTGTTTTTT.

J is TRBJ1-5 and V is TRBV4-1; no clear D. With 0 bases removed from V and 7 bases from J, the gap between germline ends came to 10 bases. Germline lookup yields CDR1 MGHRA and CDR2 YSYEKL. The CDR3 contains 14 residues. CDR3 in DNA: TGCGCCAGCAGCCAAGATCGGGTGGGACAGCCCCAGCATTTT. As protein: CASSQDRVGQPQHF.

Only a few counts were recorded for this clone. The chain joins TRBV29-1 to TRBJ2-7, with D possibly TRBD1 on 6 matching bases. Germline V lookup: CDR1 SQVTM, CDR2 ANQGSEA. The CDR3 loop spans 11 amino acids. V was shortened by 4 bases and J by 4 bases, with 8 bases between the two germline ends. The DNA for the CDR3 is TGCAGCGTTGGACAGGATTACGAGCAGTACTTC. Its translation: CSVGQDYEQYF.

This clone has a handful of counts. The same CDR3 arises from other DNA sequences in this sample as well. V gene TRBV29-1 combines with J gene TRBJ2-1; TRBD1 might be the D (5 bases). The germline gives CDR1 SQVTM, CDR2 ANQGSEA. The CDR3 is 13 residues long. V was pared by 6 bases and J by 0 bases, with 9 bases between. The CDR3 region is CSVDRSSYNEQFF. The CDR3 DNA is TGCAGCGTCGACAGAAGCTCCTACAATGAGCAGTTCTTC.

J is TRBJ2-3 and V is TRBV29-1; tentative D call: TRBD1 (7 bases). V lost 4 bases, J lost 2 bases, and 16 bases lay in between. The CDR3 contains 15 residues. Germline V gene sequence: CDR1 SQVTM, CDR2 ANQGSEA. CDR3 sequence reads: CSVVGRGELTDTQYF. CDR3 DNA: TGCAGCGTTGTTGGCAGGGGGGAACTCACAGATACGCAGTATTTT.

This clone was counted a few times. This sequence joins TRBV29-1 and TRBJ2-7; 9 bases agree with TRBD1. Germline V gene data show CDR1 as SQVTM and CDR2 as ANQGSEA. V was clipped by 3 bases and J by 5 bases; unmatched bases: 8. The length of the CDR3 is 14 residues. The CDR3 region is CSVDKDGTGNEQYF. In DNA, the CDR3 is TGCAGCGTTGATAAGGACGGGACAGGGAACGAGCAGTACTTC.

The table lists this clone with many counts. The V gene is TRBV28, the J gene TRBJ2-3, with D possibly called TRBD1 or TRBD2 (5 bases each). The CDR3 covers 17 residues. CDR1 is MDHEN and CDR2 is SYDVKM in the germline V gene. V lost 7 bases to trimming and J lost 2 bases, with 22 bases between them. The CDR3 sequence: CASTRRGTLTFTDTQYF. In nucleotides, the CDR3 is TGTGCCAGCACGCGCCGAGGGACCCTTACCTTCACAGATACGCAGTATTTT.

This clone came up a few times. The V gene is TRBV29-1, the J gene TRBJ1-1; D uncertain. The V and J ends lost 3 bases and 3 bases respectively, with 5 bases between them. This CDR3 spans 11 amino acids. Germline-derived CDR1 and CDR2 are SQVTM and ANQGSEA. The CDR3 region is CSVEMDTEAFF. The CDR3 DNA reads TGCAGCGTTGAGATGGACACTGAAGCTTTCTTT.

This clone was seen a handful of times. The J gene is TRBJ2-1, the V gene TRBV7-9; maybe TRBD2 (5 bases). CDR1 is SEHNR, CDR2 FQNEAQ, per germline (reference sequence). The length of the CDR3 is 13 residues. Trimming removed 7 bases at V and 10 bases at J, with 17 bases between. CDR3 region: CASMANSGREQFF. In DNA, the CDR3 is TGTGCCAGCATGGCGAACAGCGGCAGGGAGCAGTTCTTC.

This clone was counted between two and nine times. J is TRBJ2-1 and V is TRBV29-1; 9 nucleotides agree with TRBD1. Germline CDR1 reads SQVTM; CDR2 reads ANQGSEA. The CDR3 contains 11 residues. The CDR3 bases are TGCGGGGGACAGGGAGGAAATGAGCAGTTCTTC. As protein: CGGQGGNEQFF.

This chain connects TRBV28 to TRBJ2-3; D unclear. CDR3 length: 15 amino acids. V was pared by 2 bases and J by 2 bases, with 11 bases between. The V gene's germline CDR1 is MDHEN and CDR2 SYDVKM. The CDR3 region is CASSLGSRNTDTQYF. CDR3 nucleotide sequence: TGTGCCAGCAGTTTAGGCAGTCGGAACACAGATACGCAGTATTTT. The entire variable domain, with the rest obtained from reference TRBV28 and TRBJ2-3, is as follows: DVKVTQSSRYLVKRTGEKVFLECVQDMDHENMFWYRQDPGLGLRLIYFSYDVKMKEKGDIPEGYSVSREKKERFSLILESASTNQTSMYLCASSLGSRNTDTQYFGPGTRLTVL.

The table lists this clone with a few counts. The rearrangement joins TRBV29-1 to TRBJ2-1, with D possibly matching TRBD2 (5 bases). In germline, CDR1 is SQVTM, CDR2 ANQGSEA. This CDR3 region has 11 residues. V was cut by 6 bases and J by 12 bases, with 15 bases left in between. The CDR3 here is CSVWALSGQFF. The CDR3 DNA sequence: TGCAGCGTCTGGGCCCTCAGCGGGCAGTTCTTC.

In the case of this clone: This sample includes further DNA sequences coding for the same CDR3. The chain is built from TRBV29-1 and TRBJ1-1, with TRBD1 as a possible D gene (5 bases). Germline CDR1 and CDR2: SQVTM and ANQGSEA. Trimming removed 3 bases at V and 1 base at J, with 6 bases between. The CDR3 extends over 12 amino acids. CDR3 in DNA: TGCAGCGTTGAGGGACGGAACACTGAAGCTTTCTTT. Amino acid sequence: CSVEGRNTEAFF.

The J gene is TRBJ2-3, the V gene TRBV7-9; a possible D gene is TRBD1 (6 bases). Germline V gene sequence: CDR1 SEHNR, CDR2 FQNEAQ (reference sequence). The CDR3 sequence is 13 residues long. Trimming shortened V by 4 bases and J by 5 bases, and 10 bases separated the two germline ends. The CDR3 spells CASSSRGVDTQYF. The CDR3, as DNA: TGTGCCAGCAGCTCCAGGGGAGTAGATACGCAGTATTTT.

This rearrangement joins TRBV11-2 to TRBJ2-7; D is uncertain. The CDR3 totals 13 residues. V gave up 2 bases and J gave up 2 bases, with 7 bases separating them. The V gene's germline CDR1 is SGHAT and CDR2 FQNNGV. The CDR3: CASSLTQAYEQYF. CDR3 bases: TGTGCCAGCAGCTTAACGCAGGCCTACGAGCAGTACTTC.